Below, 11 T cell receptor beta chains from the same sample are listed, as sequenced in a study of read filtering for tumor transcriptome and immune sequencing. Molecular barcoded adaptors covering alpha/delta and beta/gamma chains were used on approximately 400 ng RNA. TCRdb re-called the reads with MiXCR, one entry per CDR3 protein. The table lists some 39,000 distinct CDR3 sequences, 13% to 15% of them singletons, with around 20% in the top ten. The sample was a population of CD138-negative cells sorted from bone marrow. These receptors all stem from a donor aged 40 or over with multiple myeloma.

The sample holds many counts of this clonotype. This rearrangement joins TRBV11-2 to TRBJ2-7; no firm D call. CDR3 size: 15 residues. Trimming pared 0 bases from V and 4 bases from J, leaving 13 bases between. Germline loops: CDR1 SGHAT, CDR2 FQNNGV. Here the CDR3 DNA reads TGTGCCAGCAGCTTAGATCCGAGTGGTTGGTACGAGCAGTACTTC. Translating it yields CASSLDPSGWYEQYF.

This clonotype was seen at least ten times. The CDR3 is CASSWTPGGTEAFF. In DNA form, the CDR3 reads TGCGCCAGCAGCTGGACCCCGGGAGGCACTGAAGCTTTCTTT. The chain joins TRBV5-1 to TRBJ1-1; D unclear. V was pared by 3 bases and J by 4 bases, with 13 bases between. CDR3 length: 14 residues. Per germline, CDR1 SGHRS and CDR2 YFSETQ.

This clonotype has ten or more counts. The rearrangement joins TRBV7-6 to TRBJ1-1; 7 nucleotides match TRBD1. V lost 7 bases to trimming and J lost 0 bases; unmatched junction nucleotides: 8. CDR3 length: 15 residues. Germline assignment: CDR1 SGHVS and CDR2 FNYEAQ. CDR3 residues: CASTERQGLNTEAFF. In DNA form, the CDR3 reads TGTGCCAGCACCGAACGACAGGGCTTGAACACTGAAGCTTTCTTT.

This CDR3 is CASSTTSGMGFF. CDR3 nucleotide sequence: TGTGCCAGCAGTACCACTAGCGGAATGGGATTCTTC. This chain links TRBV12-3 or TRBV12-4 with TRBJ2-1; 8 bases match TRBD2. The length of the CDR3 is 12 residues. The J segment lost 16 bases and the V segment lost 5 bases, leaving 10 bases of the junction unmatched.

This clonotype was seen repeatedly, ten times or more. The chain uses TRBV6-5 and TRBJ1-3; 9 bases fit TRBD1. V shed 3 bases, J shed 3 bases, and the junction held 6 bases outside the gene matches. Germline assignment: CDR1 MNHEY and CDR2 SVGAGI. The CDR3 loop spans 16 amino acids. CDR3 protein: CASSYGQGTGGNTIYF. The DNA for the CDR3 is TGTGCCAGCAGTTATGGACAGGGGACGGGTGGAAACACCATATATTTT.

There are a few counts of this clonotype. V is TRBV15 and J is TRBJ1-1, with D unclear. The CDR3 runs to 15 residues. Looked up from germline, CDR1 is LNHNV and CDR2 is YYDKDF (reference sequence). V lost 1 base and J 3 bases, leaving 12 bases between the germline ends. The CDR3 coding sequence is TGTGCCACCAGCAGAGGTCTGACTGGGCACACTGAAGCTTTCTTT. Translating gives CATSRGLTGHTEAFF.

A note on this clonotype: This could be a read error, since a much larger clone is one nucleotide away. The chain links TRBV9 to TRBJ2-1; 8 bases map to TRBD2. The ends lost 4 bases at V and 10 bases at J; junction bases unmatched: 13. This CDR3 region has 15 residues. Germline-derived CDR1 and CDR2 are SGDLS and YYNGEE. Written as DNA, the CDR3 is TGTGCCAGCAGCCTAACTTTCGGGGGGGCCTACGAGCAGTTCTTC. Amino acid sequence: CASSLTFGGAYEQFF.

Ten or more counts support this clonotype. This chain joins TRBV15 and TRBJ2-7; 8 bases map to TRBD1. The trim removed 0 bases at V and 7 bases at J, leaving 8 bases unmatched. The CDR3 is 15 residues long. Germline V lookup: CDR1 LNHNV, CDR2 YYDKDF (reference sequence). CDR3 in amino acids: CATSREAGGVEEQYF. CDR3 bases: TGTGCCACCAGCAGAGAGGCAGGGGGCGTGGAGGAGCAGTACTTC. Together with reference TRBV15 and TRBJ2-7, the CDR3 gives the full variable domain: DAMVIQNPRYQVTQFGKPVTLSCSQTLNHNVMYWYQQKSSQAPKLLFHYYDKDFNNEADTPDNFQSRRPNTSFCFLDIRSPGLGDTAMYLCATSREAGGVEEQYFGPGTRLTVT.

This clonotype was seen ten or more times. The rearrangement joins TRBV12-3 or TRBV12-4 to TRBJ1-2; unclear D gene. The V end lost 3 bases, the J end lost 7 bases, and 15 bases lay between the germline ends. The CDR3 spans 14 residues. In nucleotides, the CDR3 is TGTGCCAGCAGTTTTTTGGGCGTGAGGTCTGGCTACACCTTC. This codes for CASSFLGVRSGYTF.

The chain carries TRBV7-9 and TRBJ2-3; perhaps TRBD2 as D (5 bases). Germline V CDR1 and CDR2: SEHNR, FQNEAQ (reference sequence). With 0 bases removed from V and 1 base from J, the gap between germline ends came to 8 bases. This CDR3 region has 15 residues. The CDR3 is CASSLAPAGTDTQYF. As DNA, the CDR3 is TGTGCCAGCAGCTTAGCCCCAGCGGGCACAGATACGCAGTATTTT.

This clonotype has at least ten counts. This sequence joins TRBV4-1 and TRBJ2-1; 8 bases are shared with TRBD1. Germline CDR1 and CDR2: MGHRA and YSYEKL. This CDR3 has 15 amino acids. V was pared by 6 bases and J by 6 bases, with 10 bases of the junction left unmatched. The chain's CDR3 is CASSNTGDRTNEQFF. The CDR3 DNA sequence: TGCGCCAGCAGTAATACGGGGGACAGGACCAATGAGCAGTTCTTC.